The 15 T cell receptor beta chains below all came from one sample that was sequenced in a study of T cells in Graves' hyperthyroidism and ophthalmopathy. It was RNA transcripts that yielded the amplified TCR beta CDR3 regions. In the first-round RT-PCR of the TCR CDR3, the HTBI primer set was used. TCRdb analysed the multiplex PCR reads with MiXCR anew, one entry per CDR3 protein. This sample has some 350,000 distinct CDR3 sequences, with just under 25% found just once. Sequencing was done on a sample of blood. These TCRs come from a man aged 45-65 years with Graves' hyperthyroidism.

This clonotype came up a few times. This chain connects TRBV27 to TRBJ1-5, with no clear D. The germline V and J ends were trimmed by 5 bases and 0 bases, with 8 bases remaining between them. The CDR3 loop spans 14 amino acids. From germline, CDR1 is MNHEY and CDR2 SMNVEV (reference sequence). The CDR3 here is CASSSIYSNQPQHF. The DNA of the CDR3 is TGTGCCAGCAGTAGCATTTATAGCAATCAGCCCCAGCATTTT.

The CDR3 DNA is TGTGCCATCAGTGAGTCCTTACACGGTACCTACAATGAGCAGTTCTTC. Translating it yields CAISESLHGTYNEQFF. The genes are TRBV10-3 and TRBJ2-1; D is undetermined. Trimming removed 0 bases at V and 2 bases at J, with 11 bases between. The CDR3 extends over 16 amino acids. Looked up from germline, CDR1 is ENHRY and CDR2 is SYGVKD.

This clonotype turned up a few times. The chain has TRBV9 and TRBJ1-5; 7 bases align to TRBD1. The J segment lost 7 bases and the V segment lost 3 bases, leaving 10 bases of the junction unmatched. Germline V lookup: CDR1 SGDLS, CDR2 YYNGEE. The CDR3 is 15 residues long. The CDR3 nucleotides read TGTGCCAGCAGCGGCGTTGGGGACAGCGGGCAGCCCCAGCATTTT. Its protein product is CASSGVGDSGQPQHF.

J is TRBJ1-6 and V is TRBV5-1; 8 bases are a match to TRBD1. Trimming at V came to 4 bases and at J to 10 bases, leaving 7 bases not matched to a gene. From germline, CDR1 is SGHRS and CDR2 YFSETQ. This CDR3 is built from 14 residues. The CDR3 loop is CASSLGQAGSPLHF. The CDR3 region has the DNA TGCGCCAGCAGCCTGGGACAGGCGGGGTCACCCCTCCACTTT.

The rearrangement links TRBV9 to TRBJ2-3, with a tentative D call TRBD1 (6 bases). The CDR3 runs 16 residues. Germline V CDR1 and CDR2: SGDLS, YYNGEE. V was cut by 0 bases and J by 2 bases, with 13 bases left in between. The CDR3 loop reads CASSVEGGRNTDTQYF. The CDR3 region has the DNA TGTGCCAGCAGCGTAGAAGGGGGTAGAAACACAGATACGCAGTATTTT.

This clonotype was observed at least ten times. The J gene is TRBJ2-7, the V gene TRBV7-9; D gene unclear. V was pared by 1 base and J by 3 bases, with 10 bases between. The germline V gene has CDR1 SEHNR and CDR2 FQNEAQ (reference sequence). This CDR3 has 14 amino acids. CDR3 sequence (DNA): TGTGCCAGCAGCTTAGATCTCACCCGCTACGAGCAGTACTTC. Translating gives CASSLDLTRYEQYF.

The CDR3 loop reads CASSTRDSLEKQYF. CDR3 nucleotides: TGTGCCAGCAGTACCCGGGACAGCCTCGAAAAGCAGTACTTC. The chain combines TRBV6-1 with TRBJ2-7; 7 nucleotides align to TRBD1. Per germline, CDR1 MNHNS and CDR2 SASEGT. The CDR3 covers 14 residues. V lost 5 bases, J lost 8 bases, and 12 bases stayed unmatched.

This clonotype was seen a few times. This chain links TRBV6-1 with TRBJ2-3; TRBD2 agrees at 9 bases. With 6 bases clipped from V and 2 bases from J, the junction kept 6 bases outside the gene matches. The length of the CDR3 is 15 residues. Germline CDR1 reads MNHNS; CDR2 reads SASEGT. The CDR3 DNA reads TGTGCCAGCAGGTATAGCGGGAGAGTCACAGATACGCAGTATTTT. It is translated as CASRYSGRVTDTQYF.

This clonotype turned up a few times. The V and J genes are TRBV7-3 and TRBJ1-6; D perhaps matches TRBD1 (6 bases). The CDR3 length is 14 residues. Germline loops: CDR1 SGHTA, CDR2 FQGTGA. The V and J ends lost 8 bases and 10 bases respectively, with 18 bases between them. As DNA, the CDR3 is TGTGCCAGCCATATAGGGGGGCCCGAGTCACCCCTCCACTTT. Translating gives CASHIGGPESPLHF.

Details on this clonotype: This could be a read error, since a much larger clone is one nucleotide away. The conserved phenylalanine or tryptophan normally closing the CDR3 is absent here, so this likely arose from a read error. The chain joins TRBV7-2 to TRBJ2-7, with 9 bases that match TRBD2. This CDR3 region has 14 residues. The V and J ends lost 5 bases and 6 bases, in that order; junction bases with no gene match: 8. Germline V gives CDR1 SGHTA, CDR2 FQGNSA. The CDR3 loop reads CASSQAAGGTEQYL. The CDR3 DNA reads TGTGCCAGCAGCCAGGCAGCGGGAGGCACCGAGCAGTACCTC.

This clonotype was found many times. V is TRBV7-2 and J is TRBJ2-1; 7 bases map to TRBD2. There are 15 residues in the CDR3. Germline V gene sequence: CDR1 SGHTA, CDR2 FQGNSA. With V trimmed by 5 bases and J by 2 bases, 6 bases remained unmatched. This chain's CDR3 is CASSPLAGPYNEQFF. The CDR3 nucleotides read TGTGCCAGCAGCCCGTTAGCGGGCCCCTACAATGAGCAGTTCTTC.

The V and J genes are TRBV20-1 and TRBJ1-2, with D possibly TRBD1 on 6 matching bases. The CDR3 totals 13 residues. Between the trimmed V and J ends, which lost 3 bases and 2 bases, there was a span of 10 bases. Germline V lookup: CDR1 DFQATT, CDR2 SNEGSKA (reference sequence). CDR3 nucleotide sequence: TGCAGTGCTAGCGGGCAGGGGAACTATGGCTACACCTTC. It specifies CSASGQGNYGYTF.

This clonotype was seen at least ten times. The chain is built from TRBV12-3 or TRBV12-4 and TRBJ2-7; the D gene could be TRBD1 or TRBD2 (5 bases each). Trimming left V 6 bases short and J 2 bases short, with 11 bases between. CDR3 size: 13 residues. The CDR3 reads CASRLGRTYEQYF. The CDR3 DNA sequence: TGTGCCAGCAGACTGGGACGGACCTACGAGCAGTACTTC.

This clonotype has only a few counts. CDR3 in DNA: TGTGCCAGCAGCGTAGGCCCGCAAGTCTACTATGGCTACACCTTC. This translates into CASSVGPQVYYGYTF. This chain connects TRBV9 to TRBJ1-2, with D unresolved. CDR3 length: 15 residues. The germline V gene has CDR1 SGDLS and CDR2 YYNGEE. The V and J ends lost 0 bases and 3 bases respectively, with 12 bases between them.

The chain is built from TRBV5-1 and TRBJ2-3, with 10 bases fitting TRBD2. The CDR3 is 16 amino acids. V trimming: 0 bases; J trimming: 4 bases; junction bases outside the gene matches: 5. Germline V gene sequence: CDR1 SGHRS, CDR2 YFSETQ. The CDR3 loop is CASSLVPAGGSDTQYF. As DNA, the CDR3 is TGCGCCAGCAGCTTGGTCCCAGCGGGAGGGTCAGATACGCAGTATTTT.